Listed here are 31 T cell receptor beta chains from one sample, sequenced in a study of blood T cell repertoires in COVID-19. Some clones are missing from TCRdb's copy, which holds only in-frame ones; the method was immunoSEQ multiplex PCR. The sample holds about 64,000 clones, roughly 90% seen once. Source material: peripheral blood. Receptor source: a man aged 70-80 years with acute or convalescent COVID-19.

This chain links TRBV11-3 with TRBJ2-7; possible D gene TRBD2, 6 bases. This CDR3 region has 13 residues. Trimming stripped 1 base from V and 5 bases from J, with 9 bases between. The germline V gene has CDR1 SGHNT and CDR2 YENEEA. CDR3 in DNA: TGTGCCAGCAGCTTAGCGTGGAGGGACGAGCAGTACTTC. This encodes CASSLAWRDEQYF.

This chain joins TRBV3-1 (or the pseudogene TRBV3-2) and TRBJ1-5, with D possibly matching TRBD1 (6 bases). CDR1 and CDR2 from the germline V gene are LGHDT and YNNKEL (reference sequence). V was clipped by 4 bases and J by 7 bases, with 14 bases between them. The CDR3 length is 14 residues. CDR3 in DNA: TGTGCCAGCAGCCGAGGGGGGAGGGGACAGCCCCAGCATTTT. Translation gives CASSRGGRGQPQHF.

This sequence joins TRBV27 and TRBJ2-5; 8 nucleotides match TRBD1. V shed 1 base and J 5 bases; nucleotides not matched to a gene: 6. Germline CDR1 MNHEY, CDR2 SMNVEV (reference sequence). This CDR3 has 15 amino acids. The CDR3 region has the DNA TGTGCCAGCAGTTTATACCAGGGGGCCGTGGAGACCCAGTACTTC. Its translation is CASSLYQGAVETQYF.

The chain combines TRBV5-4 with TRBJ2-1; a possible D gene is TRBD2 (7 bases). V lost 3 bases, J lost 4 bases, and 17 bases lay in between. Germline CDR1 reads SGHNT; CDR2 reads YYREEE (reference sequence). The length of the CDR3 is 16 residues. The CDR3 DNA reads as TGTGCCAGCAGCTGGATCGGGGGGCGAGTTTACAATGAGCAGTTCTTC. Translated: CASSWIGGRVYNEQFF.

The J gene is TRBJ2-4, the V gene TRBV6-5, with D perhaps TRBD1 (5 bases). With 4 bases removed from V and 1 base from J, the gap between germline ends came to 11 bases. The CDR3 spans 15 residues. Germline-derived CDR1 and CDR2 are MNHEY and SVGAGI. CDR3 region: CASSFQGAAKNIQYF. The CDR3 DNA reads TGTGCCAGCAGTTTTCAAGGGGCGGCCAAAAACATTCAGTACTTC.

The V gene is TRBV7-9, the J gene TRBJ1-6; TRBD1 is a possible D gene (6 bases). The CDR3 spans 13 residues. Germline values: CDR1 SEHNR, CDR2 FQNEAQ (reference sequence). Trimming took 7 bases from V and 3 from J, leaving 7 bases between them. The CDR3 region has the DNA TGTGCCAGCACAGGGGTCTATAATTCACCCCTCCACTTT. Translation gives CASTGVYNSPLHF.

The chain is built from TRBV4-1 and TRBJ2-6; perhaps TRBD2 as D (5 bases). Germline lookup yields CDR1 MGHRA and CDR2 YSYEKL. V was cut by 4 bases and J by 1 base, with 14 bases left in between. The CDR3 extends over 17 amino acids. CDR3 coding DNA: TGCGCCAGCAGCCTAAGCGGACGTTCATCTGGGGCCAACGTCCTGACTTTC. Protein: CASSLSGRSSGANVLTF.

In its sample, this clone was seen once. The V and J genes are TRBV28 and TRBJ1-5; 7 positions match TRBD1. This CDR3 region has 16 residues. The trim removed 2 bases at V and 0 bases at J, leaving 4 bases unmatched. Germline-derived CDR1 and CDR2 are MDHEN and SYDVKM. CDR3 nucleotides: TGTGCCAGCAGTTTAGGACAGGCCCCTAGCAATCAGCCCCAGCATTTT. This encodes CASSLGQAPSNQPQHF.

The chain combines TRBV2 with TRBJ1-5; no firm D call. Germline V gene data show CDR1 as SNHLY and CDR2 as FYNNEI. V lost 4 bases and J 1 base, leaving 8 bases between the germline ends. This CDR3 has 14 amino acids. The CDR3 region has the DNA TGTGCCAGCAGTGGAGGAACAAGCAATCAGCCCCAGCATTTT. Amino acids: CASSGGTSNQPQHF.

The CDR3 coding sequence is TGTGCCAGCAGCTCACCCGGGGGCGGGGGTTTAGTTGGTGAGCAGTTCTTC. This codes for CASSSPGGGGLVGEQFF. This sequence joins TRBV7-2 and TRBJ2-1; TRBD2 might be the D (7 bases). Looked up from germline, CDR1 is SGHTA and CDR2 is FQGNSA. CDR3 length: 17 amino acids. Between the trimmed V and J ends, which lost 4 bases and 9 bases, there was a span of 25 bases.

The chain uses TRBV2 and TRBJ2-5; 7 bases match TRBD1. The V and J ends lost 4 bases and 5 bases, in that order; junction bases with no gene match: 7. Per germline, CDR1 SNHLY and CDR2 FYNNEI. This CDR3 contains 14 residues. CDR3 bases: TGTGCCAGCAGTGTTGGACAGGATCGGGAGACCCAGTACTTC. Translation: CASSVGQDRETQYF.

The chain employs TRBV5-1 and TRBJ1-6, with TRBD1 identical over 9 bases. Germline CDR1 is SGHRS and CDR2 is YFSETQ. This CDR3 has 16 residues. V lost 5 bases, J lost 7 bases, and 10 bases stayed unmatched. DNA of the CDR3: TGCGCCAGCAGACCGGCGGACAGGGGTCGAAATTCACCCCTCCACTTT. This codes for CASRPADRGRNSPLHF.

The chain carries TRBV5-1 and TRBJ2-3; a weak D match, TRBD2 (5 bases). Trimming took 2 bases from V and 1 from J, leaving 14 bases between them. The CDR3 covers 16 residues. The germline V gene encodes CDR1 SGHRS and CDR2 YFSETQ. The CDR3 DNA follows: TGCGCCAGCAGCTTCGGGCCTTATAGCGGCACAGATACGCAGTATTTT. It yields the protein CASSFGPYSGTDTQYF.

The chain recombines TRBV3-1 (or the pseudogene TRBV3-2) with TRBJ2-7, with a tentative D call TRBD2 (6 bases). Germline-derived CDR1 and CDR2 are LGHDT and YNNKEL (reference sequence). Trimming cost V 5 bases and J 9 bases, with 17 bases left between them. The length of the CDR3 is 13 residues. This CDR3 reads CASSVGGSPWQYF. The DNA for the CDR3 is TGTGCCAGCAGCGTTGGAGGGTCGCCATGGCAGTACTTC.

This clone turned up a few times. The V and J genes are TRBV5-1 and TRBJ1-1; 8 positions agree with TRBD1. CDR3 length: 16 residues. Germline V gives CDR1 SGHRS, CDR2 YFSETQ. The junction had 9 bases not matched to a gene; V was cut back by 0 bases and J by 5 bases. The CDR3 reads CASSLVPTGEYTEAFF. The CDR3 nucleotides read TGCGCCAGCAGCTTGGTGCCGACAGGGGAATATACTGAAGCTTTCTTT.

This sequence joins TRBV3-1 (or the pseudogene TRBV3-2) and TRBJ1-6, with D possibly being TRBD1 (6 bases). V gave up 2 bases and J gave up 16 bases, with 15 bases separating them. This CDR3 is built from 13 residues. Germline lookup yields CDR1 LGHDT and CDR2 YNNKEL (reference sequence). CDR3 amino acids: CASSQSEQGGLHF. The CDR3 bases are TGTGCCAGCAGCCAATCCGAACAGGGTGGGCTCCACTTT.

This sequence joins TRBV29-1 and TRBJ2-7, with D tentatively TRBD1 (6 bases). The V end was cut by 3 bases, the J end by 3 bases, with 18 bases between. The CDR3 contains 15 residues. In germline, CDR1 is SQVTM, CDR2 ANQGSEA. The CDR3 here is CSVDLEQGDHYEQYF. CDR3 coding DNA: TGCAGCGTTGATTTAGAACAGGGAGATCACTACGAGCAGTACTTC.

Regarding this clone: This CDR3 is also generated by other DNA sequences in the sample. This chain uses TRBV5-4 with TRBJ1-2; D is possibly TRBD1 (5 bases). The CDR3 spans 17 residues. In germline, CDR1 is SGHNT, CDR2 YYREEE (reference sequence). The V end was cut by 0 bases, the J end by 8 bases, with 23 bases between. In DNA form, the CDR3 reads TGTGCCAGCAGCTTGGACCCGACCGGGGGGGTTGCGGGGGGCTACACCTTC. This translates into CASSLDPTGGVAGGYTF.

The V and J genes are TRBV19 and TRBJ1-2; weak D call: TRBD1 (5 bases). This CDR3 spans 12 amino acids. Germline CDR1 reads LNHDA; CDR2 reads SQIVND (reference sequence). V shed 3 bases and J shed 7 bases, with 9 bases lying between them. The CDR3 DNA follows: TGTGCCAGTAGTATCGGGGGTCTTGGCTACACCTTC. This encodes CASSIGGLGYTF.

The chain links TRBV10-1 to TRBJ1-3; D gene unclear. V was pared by 0 bases and J by 0 bases, with 27 bases between. Germline CDR1 WNHNN, CDR2 SYGVQD (reference sequence). This CDR3 contains 22 residues. This chain's CDR3 is CASSESILPGETLVFSGNTIYF. Written as DNA, the CDR3 is TGCGCCAGCAGTGAGTCGATCCTTCCCGGAGAGACCCTGGTATTCTCTGGAAACACCATATATTTT.

The sample holds one count of this clone. CDR3 region: CATSRDKAGGSRGYTQYF. The CDR3 coding sequence is TGTGCCACCAGCAGAGATAAAGCGGGGGGGTCCCGTGGGTATACGCAGTATTTT. The chain employs TRBV15 and TRBJ2-3, with 10 bases matching TRBD2. The junction had 13 bases not matched to a gene; V was cut back by 0 bases and J by 7 bases. CDR1 LNHNV and CDR2 YYDKDF come from the germline V gene (reference sequence). The CDR3 is 18 amino acids.

In this sample, this clone turned up once. V gene TRBV3-1 (or the pseudogene TRBV3-2) combines with J gene TRBJ2-7; 8 nucleotides line up with TRBD1. CDR1 LGHDT and CDR2 YNNKEL come from the germline V gene (reference sequence). The CDR3 spans 17 residues. J gave up 0 bases and V 0 bases, and 7 bases lay outside the gene matches. CDR3 sequence (DNA): TGTGCCAGCAGCCAAGATAGAGGGACAGGATCCTCCTACGAGCAGTACTTC. This sequence encodes CASSQDRGTGSSYEQYF.

This clone was observed a few times. The V and J genes are TRBV6-4 and TRBJ2-1, with unresolved D. CDR1 and CDR2 from the germline V gene are MRHNA and SNTAGT. This CDR3 is 14 amino acids long. The ends were cut back, 8 bases at V and 6 bases at J, with 17 bases in the middle. The CDR3 DNA reads TGTGCCAGCTCGGTAGCTTCCTTCGGCAATGAGCAGTTCTTC. It yields the protein CASSVASFGNEQFF.

V is TRBV24-1 and J is TRBJ2-7; the match to TRBD2 covers 7 bases. The CDR3 length is 14 residues. V lost 3 bases, J lost 4 bases, and 5 bases stayed unmatched. CDR1 and CDR2 from the germline V gene are KGHDR and SFDVKD. CDR3 nucleotide sequence: TGTGCCACCAGTGATCACGCAGCGGGGTACGAGCAGTACTTC. Translated, it gives CATSDHAAGYEQYF.

This rearrangement joins TRBV27 to TRBJ1-4; D remains unclear. Trimming took off 5 bases at V and 8 bases at J, with 18 bases between the two ends. The CDR3 spans 15 residues. In germline, CDR1 is MNHEY, CDR2 SMNVEV (reference sequence). This CDR3 is CASSPRVESREKLFF. CDR3 nucleotide sequence: TGTGCCAGCAGTCCCCGTGTGGAGTCGCGGGAAAAACTGTTTTTT.

This chain uses TRBV11-2 with TRBJ2-5, with 10 bases matching TRBD1. CDR1 and CDR2 from the germline V gene are SGHAT and FQNNGV. Losses at the gene ends were 4 bases for V and 6 bases for J; bases not matched to a gene: 5. The CDR3 length is 14 residues. For the CDR3, the DNA is TGTGCCAGCAGCTCATCGGGACAGGGGAAGACCCAGTACTTC. This codes for CASSSSGQGKTQYF.

The rearrangement uses TRBV7-9 and TRBJ2-1, with 10 bases identical to TRBD1. Trimming removed 5 bases from V and 7 bases from J; junction bases left unmatched: 14. There are 17 residues in the CDR3. The germline CDR1 and CDR2 sequences are SEHNR and FQNEAQ (reference sequence). CDR3 coding DNA: TGTGCCAGCAGCGCCGGGACAGGGGTTTGGATTGGTAATGAGCAGTTCTTC. Protein product: CASSAGTGVWIGNEQFF.

The V gene is TRBV19, the J gene TRBJ2-7, with 15 bases matching TRBD2. This CDR3 contains 19 residues. V shed 4 bases and J 5 bases; nucleotides not matched to a gene: 15. Germline V lookup: CDR1 LNHDA, CDR2 SQIVND (reference sequence). The CDR3 nucleotides are TGTGCCAGTAGTACCTGGACTAGCGGGGGGGCTAGCATGAAGCACGAGCAGTACTTC. It is translated as CASSTWTSGGASMKHEQYF.

The V and J genes are TRBV5-1 and TRBJ1-4; perhaps TRBD1 as D (6 bases). V lost 4 bases and J 4 bases, leaving 8 bases between the germline ends. The CDR3 length is 13 residues. CDR1 and CDR2 (germline): SGHRS, YFSETQ. CDR3 sequence reads: CASSADSNEKLFF. The CDR3 nucleotides are TGCGCCAGCAGCGCGGACAGTAATGAAAAACTGTTTTTT.

The count of this clone is one. The chain has TRBV6-5 and TRBJ2-2; the match to TRBD2 covers 7 bases. V was clipped by 2 bases and J by 4 bases; unmatched bases: 4. This CDR3 has 15 residues. Germline CDR1 is MNHEY and CDR2 is SVGAGI. In nucleotides, the CDR3 is TGTGCCAGCAGTTACGGGAGGGTGGGCACCGGGGAGCTGTTTTTT. Residues: CASSYGRVGTGELFF.

V gene TRBV15 combines with J gene TRBJ1-4; possibly TRBD1 for D (6 bases). The ends were cut back, 4 bases at V and 0 bases at J, with 18 bases in the middle. Germline CDR1 reads LNHNV; CDR2 reads YYDKDF (reference sequence). The CDR3 is made up of 18 amino acids. The CDR3 DNA is TGTGCCACCAGCACAGATTGGACAGACGCCGCAACTAATGAAAAACTGTTTTTT. This sequence encodes CATSTDWTDAATNEKLFF.